A single T cell receptor (beta chain) is shown here with its context. Its antigen is not identified. TCRdb reprocessed the 5' RACE reads and reports one entry per CDR3 protein, with no DNA. The listing contains about 450,000 distinct CDR3 sequences. This sample stems from a study of T cells expressing NK-cell markers. Study in general: It was sorted CD3+CD56-NKG2C+, CD3+CD56+NKG2C- and CD3+CD56+NKG2C+ T cells that provided the TCR beta repertoires. Eight donors were sequenced, of whom seven were HCMV-seropositive, while the remaining one was HCMV-seronegative. Study-wide findings and caveats: The dominant NKG2C+ clonotypes represented about 1.0-8% of CD8+ T cells in six donors. HCMV specificity of the expanded NKG2C+ T cell clones was not established.

There are 13 residues in the CDR3. Germline CDR1 SGHTA, CDR2 FQGTGA. The chain recombines TRBV7-3 with TRBJ2-7. The source is a woman aged 18-70 years in good health. The sequencing sample was made of blood T cells: a sorted CD56 or NKG2C T cell subset, CD4+ or CD8+ T cells, or bulk PBMC T cells (not recorded which). The CDR3 loop reads CASSKGLIYEQYF.